These 9 T cell receptor beta chains were sequenced from one sample in a study of shared clonotypes between healthy human individuals. Naivety among CD8 cells was defined by CD45RO negativity and positive CCR7 selection, thereby excluding terminally differentiated effector memory CD45RA+ cells. Method: immunoSEQ multiplex PCR; TCRdb's copy keeps in-frame clones and lacks some. The table shows hundreds of thousands of clones, with around 92% occurring only once. Sequencing input: naive CD8+ T cells sorted from blood. Receptors originate from a man under 40 in good health.

This chain uses TRBV7-3 with TRBJ2-2; D uncertain. Trimming removed 5 bases at V and 6 bases at J, with 7 bases between. The germline gives CDR1 SGHTA, CDR2 FQGTGA. CDR3 length: 12 amino acids. CDR3 DNA: TGTGCCAGCAGCCCCCGGGCCGGGGAGCTGTTTTTT. It yields the protein CASSPRAGELFF.

This rearrangement joins TRBV11-2 to TRBJ2-5; 9 bases align to TRBD1. Gene TRBJ2-7 matches the end of the DNA better, so the J call may be wrong. The length of the CDR3 is 13 residues. Looked up from germline, CDR1 is SGHAT and CDR2 is FQNNGV. Written as DNA, the CDR3 is TGTGCCAGCAGTCCGGGACAGGGTCTCGAGCAGTACTTC. Translating it yields CASSPGQGLEQYF.

This chain connects TRBV4-1 to TRBJ2-1, with 7 bases identical to TRBD1. The germline CDR1 and CDR2 sequences are MGHRA and YSYEKL. J lost 8 bases, V lost 3 bases, and 10 bases had no gene match. The CDR3 length is 15 residues. DNA of the CDR3: TGCGCCAGCAGCCACAGACAGGGTTTGGGCGATGAGCAGTTCTTC. Translated: CASSHRQGLGDEQFF.

The chain recombines TRBV7-9 with TRBJ2-3; maybe TRBD1 (6 bases). Germline V gene sequence: CDR1 SEHNR, CDR2 FQNEAQ (reference sequence). This CDR3 comprises 13 residues. Trimming removed 4 bases at V and 5 bases at J, with 10 bases between. CDR3 protein: CASSYRDGDTQYF. CDR3 DNA sequence: TGTGCCAGCAGCTACAGGGATGGAGATACGCAGTATTTT.

The chain has TRBV10-1 and TRBJ2-1; no clear D. CDR3 length equals 13 residues. Germline CDR1 WNHNN, CDR2 SYGVQD (reference sequence). V was pared by 3 bases and J by 7 bases, with 10 bases between. CDR3 sequence (DNA): TGCGCCAGCAGTGATCGCCCTGGAAATGAGCAGTTCTTC. Translation gives CASSDRPGNEQFF.

This clone appeared a single time. V is TRBV4-1 and J is TRBJ1-1; no firm D call. This CDR3 is built from 12 residues. CDR1 and CDR2 (germline): MGHRA, YSYEKL. The ends were cut back, 2 bases at V and 3 bases at J, with 4 bases in the middle. The CDR3, as DNA: TGCGCCAGCAGCCAAAGGGACACTGAAGCTTTCTTT. This sequence encodes CASSQRDTEAFF.

V usage is TRBV28 and J usage is TRBJ2-7; D may match TRBD1 or TRBD2 (5 bases each). CDR3 size: 15 residues. Germline loops: CDR1 MDHEN, CDR2 SYDVKM. V shed 3 bases and J shed 0 bases, with 12 bases lying between them. This chain's CDR3 is CASSFRGRTSYEQYF. The CDR3 bases are TGTGCCAGCAGTTTTAGGGGACGGACCTCCTACGAGCAGTACTTC.

This chain connects TRBV7-9 to TRBJ2-7, with D hard to call. Germline assignment: CDR1 SEHNR and CDR2 FQNEAQ (reference sequence). The CDR3 is 16 residues long. The V end lost 5 bases, the J end lost 3 bases, and 20 bases lay between the germline ends. CDR3 sequence: CASSPIGSRVGYEQYF. The DNA for the CDR3 is TGTGCCAGCAGCCCTATCGGCTCAAGGGTGGGCTACGAGCAGTACTTC.

The CDR3 DNA is TGTGCCAGCACCCTCGGCCGACAGGGCAATCAGCCCCAGCATTTT. Its protein product is CASTLGRQGNQPQHF. V and J are TRBV6-6 and TRBJ1-5; possible D gene TRBD1, 6 bases. Trimming took off 7 bases at V and 2 bases at J, with 15 bases between the two ends. This CDR3 spans 15 amino acids. Germline CDR1 reads MNHNY; CDR2 reads SVGAGI (reference sequence).